The TCR beta chain described here comes from a study of cytomegalovirus exposure and HLA in healthy donors. The primer mix had 60 Vbeta and 13 Jbeta primers. Only in-frame clones appear in the TCRdb table, and some are missing; sequencing was by immunoSEQ multiplex PCR. Here the sample spans 90,000 or so clones, 82% being singletons. A note on this clone: Antigen specificity is unknown.

Looked up from germline, CDR1 is SGHNT and CDR2 is YENEEA. Trimming took 1 base from V and 2 from J, leaving 17 bases between them. The CDR3 runs 17 residues. Study-level points and caveats: TCR beta sequences reportedly predicted most subjects' HLA-A and HLA-B alleles accurately. Later analysis identified several of the most significant clusters that appeared linked to common viral pathogens. Trimming of TCR beta V- and J-genes showed a link, identified in a later analysis, to a missense DCLRE1C variant.

The chain carries TRBV11-3 and TRBJ1-1; the D is unclear. Sequenced: PBMCs. This clonotype was obtained from a man aged 25-45 years in good health and CMV-seropositive. The CDR3 here is CASSLGAGVGSNTEAFF. In DNA, the CDR3 is TGTGCCAGCAGCTTAGGCGCCGGGGTTGGGTCAAACACTGAAGCTTTCTTT.